The subject of this entry is one TCR beta chain. Its antigen is not known. Clones were read by immunoSEQ multiplex PCR, and TCRdb kept only the in-frame ones, dropping some. This table holds some 120,000 clones, roughly four fifths found once. The CDR3 spans 15 residues. Germline CDR1 reads SGHRS; CDR2 reads YFSETQ. V lost 4 bases to trimming and J lost 0 bases, with 13 bases between them. The data derive from a study of radiation and T cells in renal cell carcinoma. In the study overall: Nephrectomy followed 15 Gy stereotactic body radiation by 4 weeks. Whole-study findings and limits: Top tumor clonotypes rose in blood 2 weeks post-radiation, then contracted.

Time point described: blood 2 weeks post-SBRT. Treatment in this sample: 15 Gy SBRT to primary tumor, nephrectomy 4 weeks later. Radiation-treated patients gave blood at baseline, week 2 and week 4. The tumor was a clear cell renal cell carcinoma. This receptor was obtained from a man aged 45-65 years with renal cell carcinoma. The chain joins TRBV5-1 to TRBJ1-1; D is ambiguous. Sequencing was performed on blood, taken from a patient whose treatment included radiotherapy and nephrectomy. DNA of the CDR3: TGCGCCAGCAGCGAGACCTCCTATTTGAACACTGAAGCTTTCTTT. Translating gives CASSETSYLNTEAFF.